This TCR beta chain was found in a study of CD8 T cells in Susac syndrome. The study, taken as a whole, reports: Within Susac syndrome CD4+ T cell repertoires, clonal expansion was not evident.

For this clonotype: Its antigen remains unknown.

With random hexamers, reverse transcription was performed on about 0.5 to 1 ug of RNA. TCRdb itself ran the immunoSEQ multiplex PCR reads through MiXCR, one entry per CDR3 protein. The data hold about 150,000 distinct CDR3 sequences, with about 94% observed a single time. The CDR3 covers 13 residues. Germline V gene lookup returns CDR1 LGHDT and CDR2 YNNKEL (reference sequence). Trimming cost V 4 bases and J 4 bases, with 8 bases left between them. Input material: CD4+ T cells from PBMCs. The chain combines TRBV3-1 with TRBJ2-1; D gene unclear. The sequence was collected from a human donor with Susac syndrome. CDR3 nucleotides: TGTGCCAGCAGCCCAGGACGTTACAATGAGCAGTTCTTC. Translating gives CASSPGRYNEQFF.